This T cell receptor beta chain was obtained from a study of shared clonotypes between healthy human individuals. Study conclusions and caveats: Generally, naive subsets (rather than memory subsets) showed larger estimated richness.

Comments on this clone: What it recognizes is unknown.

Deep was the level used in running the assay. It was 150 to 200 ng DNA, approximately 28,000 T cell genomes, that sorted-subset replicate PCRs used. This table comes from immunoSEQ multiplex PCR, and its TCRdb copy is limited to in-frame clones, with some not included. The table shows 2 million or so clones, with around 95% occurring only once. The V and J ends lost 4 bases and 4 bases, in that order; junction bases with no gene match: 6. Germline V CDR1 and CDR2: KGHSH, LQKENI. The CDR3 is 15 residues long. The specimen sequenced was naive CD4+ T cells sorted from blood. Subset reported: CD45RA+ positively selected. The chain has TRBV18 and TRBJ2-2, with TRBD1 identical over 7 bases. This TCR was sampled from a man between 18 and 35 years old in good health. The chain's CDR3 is CASSRRTGLTGELFF. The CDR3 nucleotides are TGTGCCAGCTCACGCAGGACAGGCCTCACCGGGGAGCTGTTTTTT.